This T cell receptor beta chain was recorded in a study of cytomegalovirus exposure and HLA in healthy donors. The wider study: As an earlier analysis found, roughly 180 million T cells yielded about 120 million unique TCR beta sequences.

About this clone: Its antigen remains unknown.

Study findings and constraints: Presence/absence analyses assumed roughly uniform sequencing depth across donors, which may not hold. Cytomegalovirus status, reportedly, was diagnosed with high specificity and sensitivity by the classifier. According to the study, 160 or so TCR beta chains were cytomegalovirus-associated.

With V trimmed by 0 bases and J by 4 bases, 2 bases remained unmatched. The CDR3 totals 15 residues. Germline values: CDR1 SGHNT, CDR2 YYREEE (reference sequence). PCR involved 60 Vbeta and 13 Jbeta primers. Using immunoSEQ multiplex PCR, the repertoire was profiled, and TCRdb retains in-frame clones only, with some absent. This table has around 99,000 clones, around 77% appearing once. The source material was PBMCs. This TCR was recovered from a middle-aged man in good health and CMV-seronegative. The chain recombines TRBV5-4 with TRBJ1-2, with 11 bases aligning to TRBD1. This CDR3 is CASSLGTGGAYGYTF. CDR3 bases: TGTGCCAGCAGCTTGGGGACAGGGGGCGCCTATGGCTACACCTTC.